Presented here are 22 T cell receptor beta chains from one specimen sequenced in a study of blood T cell repertoires in COVID-19. Clones were sequenced by immunoSEQ multiplex PCR, and TCRdb holds only the in-frame ones, with some missing. The table has about 430,000 clones, around 89% seen once. The sequenced sample was PBMCs or T cells enriched from blood (not recorded which). The receptors come from a man aged 25-45 years who had recovered from COVID-19.

Only one count was recorded for this clone. The gene calls are TRBV11-1 and TRBJ1-6, with TRBD1 as a possible D gene (6 bases). The CDR3 contains 14 residues. Germline lookup yields CDR1 SGHAT and CDR2 FQDESV (reference sequence). V lost 1 base and J lost 11, with 12 bases in between. The chain's CDR3 is CASSLVQGLTPLHF. The CDR3 nucleotides are TGTGCCAGCAGCTTAGTCCAGGGGCTGACACCCCTCCACTTT.

The rearrangement links TRBV28 to TRBJ2-3; 15 bases are shared with TRBD2. J gave up 4 bases and V 6 bases, and 11 bases lay outside the gene matches. The germline CDR1 and CDR2 sequences are MDHEN and SYDVKM. This CDR3 spans 18 amino acids. CDR3 protein: CASSLLGTSGRWADTQYF. The CDR3 DNA is TGTGCCAGCAGCCTCCTTGGGACTAGCGGGAGGTGGGCAGATACGCAGTATTTT.

The chain employs TRBV28 and TRBJ1-2; D gene ambiguous. Germline lookup yields CDR1 MDHEN and CDR2 SYDVKM. The CDR3 is made up of 16 amino acids. Trimming removed 6 bases from V and 6 bases from J, with 23 bases in between. CDR3 in DNA: TGTGCCAGCAGCACCCCTTCGACGGCCCGGAGGAATGGCTACACCTTC. Protein product: CASSTPSTARRNGYTF.

This rearrangement joins TRBV5-1 to TRBJ2-2; D may be TRBD2 (5 bases). V dropped 4 bases and J dropped 1 base, with 11 bases sitting between them. CDR3 length: 15 amino acids. Per the germline V gene, CDR1 is SGHRS and CDR2 is YFSETQ. The CDR3, as DNA: TGCGCCAGCAGCCCGCGACTACAGAACACCGGGGAGCTGTTTTTT. This translates into CASSPRLQNTGELFF. Combining the CDR3 with reference TRBV5-1 and TRBJ2-2 gives the whole variable domain KAGVTQTPRYLIKTRGQQVTLSCSPISGHRSVSWYQQTPGQGLQFLFEYFSETQRNKGNFPGRFSGRQFSNSRSEMNVSTLELGDSALYLCASSPRLQNTGELFFGEGSRLTVL.

The rearrangement uses TRBV20-1 and TRBJ2-7, with 10 bases matching TRBD2. The V segment lost 6 bases and the J segment 7 bases; nucleotides outside the gene matches: 3. In germline, CDR1 is DFQATT, CDR2 SNEGSKA (reference sequence). The length of the CDR3 is 11 residues. CDR3 DNA sequence: TGCAGTGCAAAACTAGCGGGGGAGCAGTACTTC. Translation gives CSAKLAGEQYF.

The chain uses TRBV30 and TRBJ2-1, with a weak D call TRBD2 (6 bases). Germline assignment: CDR1 GTSNPN and CDR2 SVGIG (reference sequence). The ends were cut back, 1 base at V and 10 bases at J, with 11 bases in the middle. The CDR3 is 12 residues long. The CDR3 loop reads CAWSGPGGEQFF. CDR3 sequence (DNA): TGTGCCTGGAGTGGGCCCGGAGGGGAGCAGTTCTTC.

This clone appeared many times. The chain couples TRBV12-5 to TRBJ2-1; 7 nucleotides align to TRBD1. Germline trimming cut 2 bases from V and 7 bases from J; bases unmatched to any gene: 11. The CDR3 is 16 residues long. Per germline, CDR1 LGHNT and CDR2 FRNRAP. CDR3 loop: CASGLSDRVVRNEQFF. The DNA for the CDR3 is TGTGCTAGTGGTTTGTCCGACAGGGTCGTGCGGAATGAGCAGTTCTTC.

The chain carries TRBV7-9 and TRBJ1-2; the D is unclear. Germline V CDR1 and CDR2: SEHNR, FQNEAQ (reference sequence). CDR3 length equals 14 residues. V lost 1 base to trimming and J lost 8 bases, with 14 bases between them. In nucleotides, the CDR3 is TGTGCCAGCAGCTTAGTCTTGGATCTAGCCGGCTACACCTTC. It specifies CASSLVLDLAGYTF.

This sequence joins TRBV2 and TRBJ1-5; a possible D gene is TRBD1 (6 bases). The V end lost 0 bases, the J end lost 2 bases, and 11 bases lay between the germline ends. The CDR3 runs 16 residues. Germline V gene sequence: CDR1 SNHLY, CDR2 FYNNEI. CDR3 region: CASSEALGGGNQPQHF. The CDR3 nucleotides read TGTGCCAGCAGTGAAGCGCTAGGGGGAGGCAATCAGCCCCAGCATTTT.

The chain recombines TRBV27 with TRBJ1-4, with 7 bases identical to TRBD1. Germline assignment: CDR1 MNHEY and CDR2 SMNVEV (reference sequence). Trimming cost V 6 bases and J 6 bases; bases outside gene matches: 7. The CDR3 loop spans 14 amino acids. For the CDR3, the DNA is TGTGCCAGCAGAGACAGGGTTACAGATGAAAAACTGTTTTTT. This gives the protein CASRDRVTDEKLFF.

The chain recombines TRBV19 with TRBJ2-7; D possibly corresponds to TRBD2 (6 bases). This CDR3 has 14 residues. Deletions cut 1 base from V and 5 bases from J, with 12 bases between. Germline CDR1 and CDR2: LNHDA and SQIVND (reference sequence). This CDR3 reads CASSIVPGVDEQYF. Written as DNA, the CDR3 is TGTGCCAGTAGTATAGTTCCGGGAGTTGACGAGCAGTACTTC.

The chain uses TRBV6-2 or TRBV6-3 and TRBJ2-5, with TRBD2 matching over 8 bases. Germline values: CDR1 MNHEY, CDR2 SVGEGT. Trimming took 5 bases from V and 3 from J; bases not matched to a gene: 5. The CDR3 is 14 residues long. The CDR3 DNA reads as TGTGCCAGCAGTACAGGAGCGGGAGAAGAGACCCAGTACTTC. Translated, it gives CASSTGAGEETQYF.

This chain uses TRBV28 with TRBJ1-2; the D is unclear. Germline assignment: CDR1 MDHEN and CDR2 SYDVKM. With 7 bases removed from V and 0 bases from J, the gap between germline ends came to 9 bases. The CDR3 spans 13 residues. CDR3 nucleotides: TGTGCCAGCACAATCTACCCTAACTATGGCTACACCTTC. Its translation: CASTIYPNYGYTF.

In its sample, this clone was seen a few times. The CDR3 loop is CASSLFFRVPPSGANVLTF. The CDR3 DNA reads TGTGCCAGCAGCCTATTCTTCAGGGTTCCACCCTCTGGGGCCAACGTCCTGACTTTC. The chain uses TRBV27 and TRBJ2-6, with D possibly matching TRBD1 (5 bases). The CDR3 is 19 amino acids. Germline lookup yields CDR1 MNHEY and CDR2 SMNVEV (reference sequence). V lost 6 bases to trimming and J lost 0 bases, with 21 bases between them.

The rearrangement joins TRBV6-5 to TRBJ2-5, with TRBD1 as a possible D gene (5 bases). Germline V gives CDR1 MNHEY, CDR2 SVGAGI. The CDR3 extends over 14 amino acids. Trimming stripped 7 bases from V and 1 base from J, with 13 bases between. DNA for the CDR3: TGTGCCAGCATTAAGGGGCTCGTCCAAGAGACCCAGTACTTC. The encoded protein is CASIKGLVQETQYF.

This sequence joins TRBV7-9 and TRBJ1-5, with D hard to call. The CDR3 totals 14 residues. With 1 base removed from V and 3 bases from J, the gap between germline ends came to 7 bases. Per germline, CDR1 SEHNR and CDR2 FQNEAQ (reference sequence). The CDR3: CASSLDSPNQPQHF. The CDR3 DNA sequence: TGTGCCAGCAGCTTAGACAGCCCCAATCAGCCCCAGCATTTT.

The chain joins TRBV30 to TRBJ2-1, with D hard to call. Trimming cost V 0 bases and J 0 bases, with 12 bases left between them. Germline V lookup: CDR1 GTSNPN, CDR2 SVGIG (reference sequence). CDR3 length: 16 residues. DNA for the CDR3: TGTGCCTGGAGTGTAGCAATCGCTAGCTCCTACAATGAGCAGTTCTTC. This sequence encodes CAWSVAIASSYNEQFF.

The chain uses TRBV5-1 and TRBJ2-7; tentative D call: TRBD2 (7 bases). This CDR3 comprises 14 residues. Germline CDR1 is SGHRS and CDR2 is YFSETQ. The V end lost 4 bases, the J end lost 4 bases, and 15 bases lay between the germline ends. CDR3 in DNA: TGCGCCAGCAGCCCCAGTGGGGGGGCATACGAGCAGTACTTC. It codes for CASSPSGGAYEQYF.

The genes are TRBV5-5 and TRBJ1-2; D is unresolved. V lost 0 bases and J 4 bases, leaving 10 bases between the germline ends. There are 14 residues in the CDR3. Germline values: CDR1 SGHKS, CDR2 YYEKEE (reference sequence). The CDR3 spells CASSLVGAGYGYTF. CDR3 DNA sequence: TGTGCCAGCAGCTTGGTGGGCGCCGGCTATGGCTACACCTTC.

This chain joins TRBV2 and TRBJ2-3, with D unclear. The ends were cut back, 6 bases at V and 0 bases at J, with 4 bases in the middle. This CDR3 comprises 12 residues. Germline assignment: CDR1 SNHLY and CDR2 FYNNEI. CDR3 loop: CASSTSTDTQYF. In nucleotides, the CDR3 is TGTGCCAGCAGCACTAGCACAGATACGCAGTATTTT. The variable domain in full, with the rest retrieved from reference TRBV2 and TRBJ2-3, is EPEVTQTPSHQVTQMGQEVILRCVPISNHLYFYWYRQILGQKVEFLVSFYNNEISEKSEIFDDQFSVERPDGSNFTLKIRSTKLEDSAMYFCASSTSTDTQYFGPGTRLTVL.

This clone was counted a single time. The chain couples TRBV5-5 to TRBJ2-7, with D perhaps matching TRBD1 (6 bases). Germline V gene sequence: CDR1 SGHKS, CDR2 YYEKEE (reference sequence). CDR3 length equals 14 residues. The V and J ends lost 4 bases and 4 bases respectively, with 15 bases between them. Here the CDR3 reads CASSKIQGTYEQYF. In DNA form, the CDR3 reads TGTGCCAGCAGCAAGATTCAGGGGACGTACGAGCAGTACTTC.

The V gene is TRBV18, the J gene TRBJ1-5, with 7 bases fitting TRBD1. With 2 bases clipped from V and 0 bases from J, the junction kept 10 bases outside the gene matches. Germline V gene data show CDR1 as KGHSH and CDR2 as LQKENI. This CDR3 contains 18 residues. CDR3 sequence: CASSPSGTDDYSNQPQHF. For the CDR3, the DNA is TGTGCCAGCTCACCATCCGGGACAGACGATTATAGCAATCAGCCCCAGCATTTT.